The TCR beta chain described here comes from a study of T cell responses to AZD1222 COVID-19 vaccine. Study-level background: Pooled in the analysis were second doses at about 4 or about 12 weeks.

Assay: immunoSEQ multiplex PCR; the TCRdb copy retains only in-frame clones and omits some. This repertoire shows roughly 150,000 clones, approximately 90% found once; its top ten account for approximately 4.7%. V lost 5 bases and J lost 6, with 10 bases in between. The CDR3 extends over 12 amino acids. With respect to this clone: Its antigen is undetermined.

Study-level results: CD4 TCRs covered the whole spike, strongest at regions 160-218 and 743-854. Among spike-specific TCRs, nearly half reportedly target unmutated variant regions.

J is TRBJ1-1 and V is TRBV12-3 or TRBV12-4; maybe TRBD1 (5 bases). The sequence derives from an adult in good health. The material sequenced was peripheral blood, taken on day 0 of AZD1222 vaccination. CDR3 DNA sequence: TGTGCCAGCAGTCTACAAGGGGCTGAAGCTTTCTTT. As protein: CASSLQGAEAFF.